What follows are 6 T cell receptor beta chains derived from one specimen sequenced in a study of CD8+CD57+ T cells in acquired aplastic anemia. TCR beta VDJ and CDR3 were profiled, and genomic DNA was the template. TCRdb re-called the reads through MiXCR, storing one row per CDR3 protein. The table records about 110,000 distinct CDR3 sequences, 40% to 60% of them present only once. Source material: sorted CD4+, CD8+, or CD8+CD57+ T cells (not recorded which) from PBMCs. All receptors derive from a human donor in good health, serving as a control.

The rearrangement joins TRBV2 to TRBJ2-7; 8 bases are a match to TRBD1. The CDR3 runs 16 residues. Trimming removed 0 bases from V and 2 bases from J; junction bases left unmatched: 6. Germline CDR1 and CDR2: SNHLY and FYNNEI. The DNA for the CDR3 is TGTGCCAGCAGTGAAGCGCTTTGGACAGGGACCTACGAGCAGTACTTC. Its protein is CASSEALWTGTYEQYF.

The chain links TRBV24-1 to TRBJ1-2; D remains ambiguous. The V and J ends lost 3 bases and 1 base respectively, with 5 bases between them. CDR3 length: 13 residues. Germline V CDR1 and CDR2: KGHDR, SFDVKD. This CDR3 is CATSDPVNYGYTF. The CDR3 DNA sequence: TGTGCCACCAGTGATCCGGTTAACTATGGCTACACCTTC.

The sample holds one count of this clonotype. CDR3 sequence: CASTPRTGNNQPQHF. The CDR3 DNA is TGTGCCAGTACCCCGAGGACAGGAAACAATCAGCCCCAGCATTTT. The V and J genes are TRBV19 and TRBJ1-5, with 7 bases aligning to TRBD1. The germline gives CDR1 LNHDA, CDR2 SQIVND (reference sequence). V lost 7 bases and J lost 3; bases outside the gene matches: 9. This CDR3 is built from 15 residues.

In regard to this clonotype: A much larger clone differs from this one at a single base, so this may be a read error. The chain recombines TRBV2 with TRBJ2-1; no clear D gene. The better agreement between TRBJ2-7 and the DNA end casts doubt on the J call. CDR1 is SNHLY and CDR2 is FYNNEI in the germline V gene. The CDR3 length is 13 residues. CDR3 loop: CASSLGSYNEQYF. CDR3 nucleotide sequence: TGTGCCAGCAGTTTGGGATCCTACAATGAGCAGTACTTC.

This clonotype was seen ten or more times. CDR3 sequence: CASSTIESAGDEQFF. In DNA form, the CDR3 reads TGCGCCAGCAGCACAATCGAGTCTGCGGGCGATGAGCAGTTCTTC. V usage is TRBV4-1 and J usage is TRBJ2-1; D is possibly TRBD2 (5 bases). Germline CDR1 reads MGHRA; CDR2 reads YSYEKL. CDR3 size: 15 residues. Trimming took 5 bases from V and 8 from J, leaving 19 bases between them.

This clonotype was recorded many times. This sequence joins TRBV3-1 and TRBJ2-7; perhaps D is TRBD1 or TRBD2 (5 bases each). The V gene's germline CDR1 is LGHDT and CDR2 YNNKEL (reference sequence). The V end was cut by 4 bases, the J end by 1 base, with 11 bases between. This CDR3 is 14 amino acids long. The CDR3 DNA is TGTGCCAGCAGCCCACTAGGGGCATCCTACGAGCAGTACTTC. It codes for CASSPLGASYEQYF.